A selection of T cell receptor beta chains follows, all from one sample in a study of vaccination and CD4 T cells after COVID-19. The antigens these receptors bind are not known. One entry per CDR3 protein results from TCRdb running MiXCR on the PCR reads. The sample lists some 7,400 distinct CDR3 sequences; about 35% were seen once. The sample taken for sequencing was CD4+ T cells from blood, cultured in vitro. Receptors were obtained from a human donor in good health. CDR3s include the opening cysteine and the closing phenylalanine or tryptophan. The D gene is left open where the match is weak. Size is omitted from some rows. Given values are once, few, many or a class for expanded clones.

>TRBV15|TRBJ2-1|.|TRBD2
CATSSGSGLYNEQFF
TGTGCCACCAGCAGTGGTAGCGGGCTTTACAATGAGCAGTTCTTC
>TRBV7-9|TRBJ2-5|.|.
CASSREVYQETQYF
TGTGCCAGCAGTAGGGAGGTCTACCAAGAGACCCAGTACTTC
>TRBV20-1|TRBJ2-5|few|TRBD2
CSAKASGRARETQYF
TGCAGTGCCAAAGCTAGCGGGAGGGCCAGGGAGACCCAGTACTTC
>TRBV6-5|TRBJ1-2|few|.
CASSYDRDGYYGYTF
TGTGCCAGCAGTTACGATAGGGACGGATACTATGGCTACACCTTC
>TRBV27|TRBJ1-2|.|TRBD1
CASSRTGGVYGYTF
TGTGCCAGCAGTAGGACAGGGGGAGTCTATGGCTACACCTTC
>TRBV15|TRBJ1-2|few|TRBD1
CATSKTNRGYGYTF
TGTGCCACCAGCAAAACCAACAGGGGTTATGGCTACACCTTC
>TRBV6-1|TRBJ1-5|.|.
CASSRRGGEGRAQHF
TGTGCCAGCAGCCGGCGGGGGGGCGAGGGTAGAGCCCAGCATTTT
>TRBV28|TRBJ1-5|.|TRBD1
CASSYRGYQPQHF
TGTGCCAGCAGTTACAGGGGGTACCAGCCCCAGCATTTT
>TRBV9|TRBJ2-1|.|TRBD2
CASSAQGLADNEQFF
TGTGCCAGCAGCGCCCAGGGACTAGCGGACAATGAGCAGTTCTTC
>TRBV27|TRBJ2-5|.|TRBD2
CASSLSASGRAVMRTQYF
TGTGCCAGCAGTTTATCTGCTAGCGGGAGGGCCGTTATGAGGACCCAGTACTTC
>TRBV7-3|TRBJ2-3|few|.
CASSQNDRTDTQYF
TGTGCCAGCAGCCAGAACGACCGCACAGATACGCAGTATTTT
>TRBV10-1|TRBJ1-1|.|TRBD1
CASPNRDRGNTEAFF
TGCGCCAGCCCCAATAGGGACAGGGGGAACACTGAAGCTTTCTTT
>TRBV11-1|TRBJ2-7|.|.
CASSLRAAAYEQYF
TGTGCCAGCAGCTTACGGGCAGCGGCCTACGAGCAGTACTTC
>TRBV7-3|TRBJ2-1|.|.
CASSVFSGPNEQFF
TGTGCCAGCAGCGTCTTTAGCGGACCCAATGAGCAGTTCTTC
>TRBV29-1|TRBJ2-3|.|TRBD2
CSVGTSGPWGRADTQYF
TGCAGCGTAGGGACTAGCGGACCATGGGGGAGAGCAGATACGCAGTATTTT
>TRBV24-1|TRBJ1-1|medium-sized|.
CATSDAPNTEAFF
TGTGCCACCAGTGATGCACCGAACACTGAAGCTTTCTTT
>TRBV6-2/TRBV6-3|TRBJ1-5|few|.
CASDSGRSPQPQHF
TGTGCCAGCGATTCAGGGAGATCTCCTCAGCCCCAGCATTTT
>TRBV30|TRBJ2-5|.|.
CAWSVLRTQLGETQYF
TGTGCCTGGAGTGTACTCCGGACACAACTAGGGGAGACCCAGTACTTC
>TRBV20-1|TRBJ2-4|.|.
CSARDPYSENIQYF
TGCAGTGCTAGAGATCCATACAGTGAAAACATTCAGTACTTC
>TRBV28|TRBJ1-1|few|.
CASSLDRNTEAFF
TGTGCCAGCAGTTTAGATAGGAACACTGAAGCTTTCTTT
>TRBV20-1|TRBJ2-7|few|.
CSARGLEGTYEQYF
TGCAGTGCTAGAGGACTAGAGGGTACCTACGAGCAGTACTTC
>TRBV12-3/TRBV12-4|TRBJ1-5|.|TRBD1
CASSLDRVNQPQHF
TGTGCCAGCAGCCTTGACAGGGTCAATCAGCCCCAGCATTTT
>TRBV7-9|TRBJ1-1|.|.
CASSILNTEAFF
TGTGCCAGCAGCATTCTAAACACTGAAGCTTTCTTT
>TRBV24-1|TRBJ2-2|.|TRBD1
CATSDPRQGVNTGELFF
TGTGCCACCAGTGACCCCCGACAGGGGGTGAACACCGGGGAGCTGTTTTTT
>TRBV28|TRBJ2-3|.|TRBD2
CASSFSGTSTDTQYF
TGTGCCAGCAGTTTTAGCGGGACTAGCACAGATACGCAGTATTTT
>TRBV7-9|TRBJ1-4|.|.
CASSLSNEKLFF
TGTGCCAGCAGCTTGTCGAATGAAAAACTGTTTTTT
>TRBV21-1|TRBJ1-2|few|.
CASSKDRWSTPMKTPANYGYTF
TGTGCCAGCAGCAAAGATAGGTGGTCTACACCTATGAAAACACCGGCTAACTATGGCTACACCTTC
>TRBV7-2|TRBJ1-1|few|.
CASSWTTGTEAFF
TGTGCCAGCAGCTGGACGACGGGGACTGAAGCTTTCTTT
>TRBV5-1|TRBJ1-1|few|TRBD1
CASSFTGVSNTEAFF
TGCGCCAGCAGCTTTACAGGGGTCTCGAACACTGAAGCTTTCTTT
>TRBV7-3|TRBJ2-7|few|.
CATPFLGQYF
TGTGCCACACCCTTCTTAGGGCAGTACTTC
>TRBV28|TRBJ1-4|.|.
CASSLGGRGEKLFF
TGTGCCAGCAGTTTAGGGGGTCGGGGGGAAAAACTGTTTTTT
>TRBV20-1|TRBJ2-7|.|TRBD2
CSASGLAGSSYEQYF
TGCAGTGCTAGCGGACTAGCGGGCTCCTCCTACGAGCAGTACTTC
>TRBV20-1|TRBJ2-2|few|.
CSAHRDNTGELFF
TGCAGTGCTCACAGGGATAACACCGGGGAGCTGTTTTTT
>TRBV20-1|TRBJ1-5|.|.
CSASRDSNQPQHF
TGCAGTGCTTCCCGGGACAGCAATCAGCCCCAGCATTTT
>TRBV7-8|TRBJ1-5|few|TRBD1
CASSPGQGTYSNQPQHF
TGTGCCAGCAGCCCGGGACAGGGGACATATAGCAATCAGCCCCAGCATTTT
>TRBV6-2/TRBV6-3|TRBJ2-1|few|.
CASSVEANEQFF
TGTGCCAGCAGTGTGGAGGCCAATGAGCAGTTCTTC
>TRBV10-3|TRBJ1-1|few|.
CAISESTNTEAFF
TGTGCCATCAGTGAAAGCACGAACACTGAAGCTTTCTTT
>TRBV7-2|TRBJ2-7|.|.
CASTPGLQGGTYEQYF
TGTGCCAGCACCCCAGGGCTACAGGGGGGGACCTACGAGCAGTACTTC
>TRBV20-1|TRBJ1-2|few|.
CSAPESGLAYTF
TGCAGTGCGCCCGAATCTGGACTCGCCTACACCTTC
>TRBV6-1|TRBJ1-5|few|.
CASRSPTGFNQPQHF
TGTGCCAGCAGATCCCCCACAGGGTTTAATCAGCCCCAGCATTTT
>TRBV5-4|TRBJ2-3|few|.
CASSLVTNRDTQYF
TGTGCCAGCAGCTTGGTGACTAACCGAGATACGCAGTATTTT
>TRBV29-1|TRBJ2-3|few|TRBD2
CSVEGTSGVTDTQYF
TGCAGCGTTGAGGGGACTAGCGGGGTGACAGATACGCAGTATTTT
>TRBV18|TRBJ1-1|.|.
CASSPPLGEAFF
TGTGCCAGCTCACCACCTCTGGGGGAGGCTTTCTTT
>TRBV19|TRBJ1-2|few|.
CASKPGDYGYTF
TGTGCCAGTAAACCAGGGGACTATGGCTACACCTTC
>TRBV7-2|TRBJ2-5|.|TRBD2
CASSTLTSGEETQYF
TGTGCCAGCAGCACCTTGACTAGCGGGGAAGAGACCCAGTACTTC
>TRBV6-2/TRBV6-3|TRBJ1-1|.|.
CASSLTVLHTEAFF
TGTGCCAGCAGTTTGACAGTTTTGCACACTGAAGCTTTCTTT
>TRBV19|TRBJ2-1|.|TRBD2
CASSIGLAGLYNEQFF
TGTGCCAGTAGTATTGGACTAGCGGGCCTCTACAATGAGCAGTTCTTC
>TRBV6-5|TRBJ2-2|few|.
CASSYSPGAGELFF
TGTGCCAGCAGTTACTCGCCGGGAGCCGGGGAGCTGTTTTTT
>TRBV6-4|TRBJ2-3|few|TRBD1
CASSEGQGTDTQYF
TGTGCCAGCAGTGAAGGACAGGGTACAGATACGCAGTATTTT
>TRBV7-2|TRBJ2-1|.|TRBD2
CASSLAYPGASGGNEQFF
TGTGCCAGCAGCTTAGCATATCCGGGGGCTAGCGGGGGCAATGAGCAGTTCTTC
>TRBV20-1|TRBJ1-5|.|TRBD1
CSARATGTGDQPQHF
TGCAGTGCTAGAGCCACCGGGACAGGGGATCAGCCCCAGCATTTT
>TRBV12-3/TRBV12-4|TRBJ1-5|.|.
CASKFRGDSNQPQHF
TGTGCCAGCAAGTTCAGAGGTGATAGCAATCAGCCCCAGCATTTT
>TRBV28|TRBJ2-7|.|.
CASSLPSYEQYF
TGTGCCAGCAGTTTACCCTCCTACGAGCAGTACTTC